This is a list of T cell receptor beta chains from one sample in a study of PD-L1 blockade in urothelial cancer. The repertoire was sequenced with immunoSEQ multiplex PCR; TCRdb's copy has only in-frame clones and lacks some. The data contain under 40,000 clones, approximately 92% of them seen just once; the ten biggest clones take up around 8%. Here the sequenced sample was PBMCs, taken around atezolizumab (anti-PD-L1) treatment. All receptors derive from a man aged 65 to 79 with urothelial cancer. Each CDR3 is given with its conserved first and last residue. The D gene is left open where the match is weak. Clone size appears in some rows only: once, few, many, or a class for an expanded clone.

len,abundance,v_gene,j_gene,d_gene,CDR3nt,CDR3aa
16,-,TRBV7-3,TRBJ2-5,TRBD1,TGTGCCAGCAGCGCTGGGCGTTCAGGGGGCGGAGAGACCCAGTACTTC,CASSAGRSGGGETQYF
13,-,TRBV6-5,TRBJ2-1,-,TGTGCCAGCAGACCTACCCTGTACAATGAGCAGTTCTTC,CASRPTLYNEQFF
16,once,TRBV4-1,TRBJ2-3,-,TGCGCCAGCAGCCAAGAGGGACTGCCTAGCACAGATACGCAGTATTTT,CASSQEGLPSTDTQYF
13,-,TRBV6-5,TRBJ2-1,TRBD2,TGTGCCAGCAGGGTGGGAGGGCCCCATGAGCAGTTCTTC,CASRVGGPHEQFF
14,-,TRBV27,TRBJ2-7,-,TGTGCCAGCAGTTCAGTCAGCGCGAAGTACGGTCAGTACTTC,CASSSVSAKYGQYF
14,once,TRBV27,TRBJ2-2,TRBD1,TGTGCCAGCGGGGGACAGGGGGGGACCGGGGAGCTGTTTTTT,CASGGQGGTGELFF
16,-,TRBV4-1,TRBJ1-5,-,TGCGCCAGCAGCCAATTACAGGGAGTTAGCAATCAGCCCCAGCATTTT,CASSQLQGVSNQPQHF
15,-,TRBV5-6,TRBJ2-7,TRBD1,TGTGCCAGCAGCTCATACCAAACAGGGGGCAGCGAGCAGTACTTC,CASSSYQTGGSEQYF
10,-,TRBV20-1,TRBJ1-2,-,TGCAGTGCTCATGACTATGGCTACACCTTC,CSAHDYGYTF
14,-,TRBV10-2,TRBJ1-2,-,TGCGCCAGCAGTGAGTCTCCCCCAATCTATGGCTACACCTTC,CASSESPPIYGYTF
13,-,TRBV5-1,TRBJ2-7,-,TGCGCCAGCAGCTTCGGTGCCTCCTACGAGCAGTACTTC,CASSFGASYEQYF
12,-,TRBV28,TRBJ1-2,-,TGTGCCAGCAGTTTTAGGGGGGGTGGCTACACCTTC,CASSFRGGGYTF
18,-,TRBV14,TRBJ2-5,-,TGTGCCAGCAGCCATCTCGGGGGGCTAGCTGAGTACCAAGAGACCCAGTACTTC,CASSHLGGLAEYQETQYF
13,-,TRBV30,TRBJ1-4,TRBD1,TGTGCCGGGACAGGGGGCGCGAGGGAAAAACTGTTTTTT,CAGTGGAREKLFF
15,-,TRBV5-1,TRBJ2-1,TRBD1,TGCGCCAGCAGCTTGGGGGACAGGGAGGGGAATGAGCAGTTCTTC,CASSLGDREGNEQFF
11,-,TRBV29-1,TRBJ1-2,TRBD1,TGCAGCGTGCAAGGGACAGATGGCTACACCTTC,CSVQGTDGYTF
15,-,TRBV6-1,TRBJ2-1,TRBD2,TGTGCCAGCAGTCATCTAGCGGGAGGGCCCCATGAGCAGTTCTTC,CASSHLAGGPHEQFF
16,-,TRBV10-3,TRBJ1-4,-,TGTGCCATCAGTGAGGATAATAACTTAAGAAGTGAAAAACTGTTTTTT,CAISEDNNLRSEKLFF
20,-,TRBV15,TRBJ2-1,TRBD2,TGTGCCACCAGCAGATATCGACTAGCGGGAGGCCCTCGGTCCTACAATGAGCAGTTCTTC,CATSRYRLAGGPRSYNEQFF
15,-,TRBV29-1,TRBJ2-5,TRBD1,TGCAGCGTTGGGATAACAGGGGGGTACCAAGAGACCCAGTACTTC,CSVGITGGYQETQYF
17,-,TRBV11-2,TRBJ1-4,-,TGTGCCAGCAGCTCCCGTTTTACGGCGGTTACTAATGAAAAACTGTTTTTT,CASSSRFTAVTNEKLFF
14,-,TRBV27,TRBJ2-7,-,TGTGCCAGCAGTTTATCAAGGGGTGTCTACGAGCAGTACTTC,CASSLSRGVYEQYF
15,-,TRBV5-1,TRBJ2-1,TRBD2,TGCGCCAGCAGCTTGGATGGGACTAGCGGGGGAGAGCAGTTCTTC,CASSLDGTSGGEQFF
15,-,TRBV5-1,TRBJ2-1,TRBD2,TGCGCCAGCAGCCGGGGGCTAGCGGGAGAAGCTGAGCAGTTCTTC,CASSRGLAGEAEQFF
15,-,TRBV11-2,TRBJ2-7,TRBD1,TGTGCCAGCAGCTTAGCCTACAGGGGAAACTACGAGCAGTACTTC,CASSLAYRGNYEQYF
18,-,TRBV7-9,TRBJ2-5,-,TGTGCCAGCAGCCCCCGACCGAGAGGACAACAGTACCAAGAGACCCAGTACTTC,CASSPRPRGQQYQETQYF
16,few,TRBV2,TRBJ1-3,-,TGTGCCAGCAGTGGGCCAGGACAGCTCTCTGGAAACACCATATATTTT,CASSGPGQLSGNTIYF
12,few,TRBV6-1,TRBJ2-7,-,TGTGCCATAGCGGATAGCTCCTACGAGCAGTACTTC,CAIADSSYEQYF
14,-,TRBV7-8,TRBJ2-1,-,TGTGCCAGCAGCTTAGACGAGATCGACAATGAGCAGTTCTTC,CASSLDEIDNEQFF
13,-,TRBV10-3,TRBJ1-2,-,TGTGCCATCCGCGGCGGAACTGACTATGGCTACACCTTC,CAIRGGTDYGYTF
13,-,TRBV5-4,TRBJ2-1,TRBD1,TGTGCCAGCAGCTGGGACAGCAACAATGAGCAGTTCTTC,CASSWDSNNEQFF
14,-,TRBV2,TRBJ2-2,-,TGTGCCGGCGGAACAGGGATAGCGACCGGGGAGCTGTTTTTT,CAGGTGIATGELFF
14,-,TRBV6-1,TRBJ2-5,TRBD1,TGTGCCAGCAGGCATCAGGGACAGAAAGAGACCCAGTACTTC,CASRHQGQKETQYF
19,-,TRBV9,TRBJ2-1,TRBD2,TGTGCCAGCAGCTTCCGGGGACTAGCGGGAGGGCCGGCCTACAATGAGCAGTTCTTC,CASSFRGLAGGPAYNEQFF
15,-,TRBV19,TRBJ2-1,TRBD2,TGTGCCAGTAGTATAGCGAGGACTAGCGGGAATGAGCAGTTCTTC,CASSIARTSGNEQFF
18,-,TRBV7-9,TRBJ2-2,TRBD2,TGTGCCAGCAGCTCCTGGGGGACTAGCGGGAGTCTGGCCGGGGAGCTGTTTTTT,CASSSWGTSGSLAGELFF
15,-,TRBV6-6,TRBJ2-1,TRBD2,TGTGCCAGCAGTTACCGGACTAGCGCTTACAATGAGCAGTTCTTC,CASSYRTSAYNEQFF
15,-,TRBV19,TRBJ2-1,TRBD1,TGTGCCAGTAGTATCCATACAGGGGGTGGCAATGAGCAGTTCTTC,CASSIHTGGGNEQFF
15,-,TRBV6-1,TRBJ1-5,-,TGTGCCAGCAACCGGGAGGGGGGAATGAATCAGCCCCAGCATTTT,CASNREGGMNQPQHF
15,-,TRBV2,TRBJ2-3,-,TGTGCCAGCAGTGGACAGATCAGACCCACAGATACGCAGTATTTT,CASSGQIRPTDTQYF
16,-,TRBV19,TRBJ2-7,-,TGTGCCAGTAGCCCCAACCCAGCGGGACATCCCTACGAGCAGTACTTC,CASSPNPAGHPYEQYF
14,-,TRBV29-1,TRBJ2-1,-,TGCAGCGTTGAAGATCTTAGGCAGGCTGGTGAGCAGTTCTTC,CSVEDLRQAGEQFF
13,-,TRBV6-1,TRBJ1-2,TRBD1,TGTGCCAGCAAATCGGGACAGGGCTATGGCTACACCTTC,CASKSGQGYGYTF
19,-,TRBV11-2,TRBJ2-3,TRBD2,TGTGCCAGCAGCAGACACCTCCGGCTAGCGGGGACTTTCACAGATACGCAGTATTTT,CASSRHLRLAGTFTDTQYF
18,-,TRBV5-1,TRBJ1-5,TRBD1,TGCGCCAGCAGCCGCGACAGGGGACCCGACCTTAGCAATCAGCCCCAGCATTTT,CASSRDRGPDLSNQPQHF
12,-,TRBV10-1,TRBJ2-7,-,TGCGCCAGCGGCAATGGCCCCTACGAGCAGTACTTC,CASGNGPYEQYF
15,-,TRBV27,TRBJ2-2,TRBD2,TGTGCCAGCAGGGTAGCGGGAGCGAACACCGGGGAGCTGTTTTTT,CASRVAGANTGELFF
14,-,TRBV15,TRBJ2-7,-,TGTGCCACCAGCAGAGAACAGGGTATAGGCGAGCAGTACTTC,CATSREQGIGEQYF
15,-,TRBV13,TRBJ1-2,TRBD1,TGTGCCAGCAGCTTAGGGGGACAGGGTAACTATGGCTACACCTTC,CASSLGGQGNYGYTF
12,-,TRBV29-1,TRBJ1-1,TRBD1,TGCAGCTTCTACAGGGGATCCTCTGAAGCTTTCTTT,CSFYRGSSEAFF
14,-,TRBV6-6,TRBJ2-1,TRBD1,TGTGCCAGCAGTTACTCTACAGGGGGCAATGAGCAGTTCTTC,CASSYSTGGNEQFF
14,once,TRBV5-4,TRBJ2-1,-,TGTGCCAGCAGCCCTCTAGGACGGGGCAATGAGCAGTTCTTC,CASSPLGRGNEQFF
16,-,TRBV27,TRBJ2-7,TRBD2,TGTGCCAGCAGTCCCCAATTACTAGCGGGAGGTTACGAGCAGTACTTC,CASSPQLLAGGYEQYF
14,-,TRBV6-5,TRBJ1-2,TRBD1,TGTGCCAGCAGAGAAAACAGGGGTGGCTATGGCTACACCTTC,CASRENRGGYGYTF
13,-,TRBV21-1,TRBJ1-1,-,TGTGCCAGGGGGGGTTACCCCATGGATGAAGCTTTCTTT,CARGGYPMDEAFF
14,-,TRBV25-1,TRBJ2-7,-,TGTGCCAGCAGTGGCGGCAGGGGTCGATACGAGCAGTACTTC,CASSGGRGRYEQYF
14,-,TRBV5-4,TRBJ2-7,TRBD2,TGTGCCAGCAGCTTTTCTAGCGGGAGGTACGAGCAGTACTTC,CASSFSSGRYEQYF
16,-,TRBV4-2,TRBJ2-2,-,TGTGCCAGCAGCCAAGAGGCGGGACGGGGGACCGGGGAGCTGTTTTTT,CASSQEAGRGTGELFF
15,-,TRBV27,TRBJ2-3,TRBD2,TGTGCCAGCAGTTTATCGCCTAGCGGGAGAGGGACGCAGTATTTT,CASSLSPSGRGTQYF
19,-,TRBV15,TRBJ2-6,TRBD1,TGTGCCACCAGCAGAGATGTTGGGACAGGGGGATTTGGGGCCAACGTCCTGACTTTC,CATSRDVGTGGFGANVLTF